The 16 T cell receptor beta chains listed next were all sequenced from one sample in a study of blood T cells in healthy people across ages. Using a J-beta primer mix together with a sample-barcoded 5' primer, a second PCR was run for 7 to 11 cycles. TCRdb re-analysed the 5' RACE reads in MiXCR, keeping a single row per CDR3 protein. Of about 1.5 million distinct CDR3 sequences listed, approximately 42% were seen once; the top ten hold about 3.8%. The sequenced material came from blood. These receptors all stem from a woman younger than 35 in good health.

There are a few counts of this clonotype. V is TRBV6-2 or TRBV6-3 and J is TRBJ1-1; no clear D. Per the germline V gene, CDR1 is MNHEY and CDR2 is SVGEGT. V was trimmed by 6 bases and J by 3 bases, leaving 17 bases between them. This CDR3 has 15 amino acids. The CDR3 sequence: CASSQWWQLDTEAFF. CDR3 in DNA: TGTGCCAGCAGCCAGTGGTGGCAGTTGGACACTGAAGCTTTCTTT.

A few counts support this clonotype. This sequence joins TRBV9 and TRBJ2-1, with TRBD2 matching over 8 bases. The CDR3 runs 15 residues. Germline assignment: CDR1 SGDLS and CDR2 YYNGEE. V dropped 0 bases and J dropped 4; count of bases not matched to a gene: 3. CDR3 residues: CASSVDSGVYNEQFF. The CDR3 DNA reads as TGTGCCAGCAGCGTAGATAGCGGGGTTTACAATGAGCAGTTCTTC.

This chain links TRBV10-3 with TRBJ1-2; TRBD1 matches 7 bases. V trimming: 8 bases; J trimming: 7 bases; junction bases outside the gene matches: 16. This CDR3 is built from 15 residues. Germline loops: CDR1 ENHRY, CDR2 SYGVKD. Written as DNA, the CDR3 is TGTGCCATCGGTAAAGGGACAGCCGGCGGTGTTGGCTACACCTTC. The encoded protein is CAIGKGTAGGVGYTF.

In this sample, this clonotype turned up once. The chain employs TRBV5-1 and TRBJ1-4; maybe TRBD1 (6 bases). Germline-derived CDR1 and CDR2 are SGHRS and YFSETQ. V was clipped by 0 bases and J by 7 bases, with 13 bases between them. The CDR3 covers 15 residues. The chain's CDR3 is CASSLGSGAREKLFF. CDR3 bases: TGCGCCAGCAGCTTGGGGTCGGGGGCCCGTGAAAAACTGTTTTTT. The entire variable domain, with the rest obtained from reference TRBV5-1 and TRBJ1-4, is as follows: KAGVTQTPRYLIKTRGQQVTLSCSPISGHRSVSWYQQTPGQGLQFLFEYFSETQRNKGNFPGRFSGRQFSNSRSEMNVSTLELGDSALYLCASSLGSGAREKLFFGSGTQLSVL.

The chain couples TRBV27 to TRBJ2-7; a possible D gene is TRBD2 (6 bases). CDR3 length equals 14 residues. V was shortened by 4 bases and J by 4 bases, with 14 bases between the two germline ends. Germline CDR1 MNHEY, CDR2 SMNVEV (reference sequence). CDR3 DNA: TGTGCCAGCAGTTCCCTGACTAGTTCTTACGAGCAGTACTTC. Translated: CASSSLTSSYEQYF.

This clonotype showed up just a few times. This chain uses TRBV5-6 with TRBJ1-2; 10 nucleotides match TRBD1. Looked up from germline, CDR1 is SGHDT and CDR2 is YYEEEE. The CDR3 is made up of 15 amino acids. The V gene end was trimmed by 4 bases and the J gene end by 4 bases; junction bases not matched to a gene: 7. This chain's CDR3 is CASSLWDRGGYGYTF. The DNA of the CDR3 is TGTGCCAGCAGCCTGTGGGACAGGGGAGGCTATGGCTACACCTTC. Filled out from reference TRBV5-6 and TRBJ1-2, the complete variable domain reads DAGVTQSPTHLIKTRGQQVTLRCSPKSGHDTVSWYQQALGQGPQFIFQYYEEEERQRGNFPDRFSGHQFPNYSSELNVNALLLGDSALYLCASSLWDRGGYGYTFGSGTRLTVV.

The chain has TRBV2 and TRBJ2-3; D gene uncertain. Deletions cut 7 bases from V and 2 bases from J, with 13 bases between. Germline CDR1 and CDR2: SNHLY and FYNNEI. CDR3 length: 14 residues. The CDR3 reads CASTPALSTDTQYF. Here the CDR3 DNA reads TGTGCCAGCACCCCTGCGCTCTCCACAGATACGCAGTATTTT.

This clonotype was observed many times. The J gene is TRBJ2-7, the V gene TRBV29-1; TRBD2 matches at 8 bases. Unmatched junction bases numbered 8, after V lost 5 bases and J lost 5 bases. The CDR3 sequence is 13 residues long. Germline V gene lookup returns CDR1 SQVTM and CDR2 ANQGSEA. CDR3 nucleotides: TGCAGCGTTACCGTAGCGGGGACGAACGAGCAGTACTTC. Its translation is CSVTVAGTNEQYF.

This chain uses TRBV28 with TRBJ2-7; D gene unclear. Trimming took 1 base from V and 0 from J, leaving 13 bases between them. The CDR3 loop spans 16 amino acids. CDR1 is MDHEN, CDR2 SYDVKM, per germline. The CDR3 loop reads CASSLSGRLDSYEQYF. The CDR3 region has the DNA TGTGCCAGCAGTTTATCCGGGCGTCTCGACTCCTACGAGCAGTACTTC. Full variable domain (remainder filled in from reference TRBV28 and TRBJ2-7): DVKVTQSSRYLVKRTGEKVFLECVQDMDHENMFWYRQDPGLGLRLIYFSYDVKMKEKGDIPEGYSVSREKKERFSLILESASTNQTSMYLCASSLSGRLDSYEQYFGPGTRLTVT.

This clonotype was seen only a few times. The CDR3 loop reads CASSQDSGHYGYTF. As DNA, the CDR3 is TGCGCCAGCAGCCAAGATTCAGGGCACTATGGCTACACCTTC. The chain combines TRBV4-3 with TRBJ1-2, with D perhaps TRBD1 (5 bases). The V gene lost 0 bases and the J gene lost 3 bases, with 8 bases spanning the gap. Germline CDR1 reads LGHNA; CDR2 reads YSLEER. This CDR3 region has 14 residues.

This chain joins TRBV12-3 or TRBV12-4 and TRBJ2-7; D remains ambiguous. V gave up 7 bases and J gave up 0 bases, with 13 bases separating them. The CDR3 sequence is 14 residues long. The CDR3 is CASTLGGISYEQYF. The CDR3 nucleotides are TGTGCCAGCACCCTGGGTGGGATCTCCTACGAGCAGTACTTC.

This clonotype occurred a few times. The chain combines TRBV20-1 with TRBJ1-2, with no clear D. The CDR3 spans 15 residues. Germline-derived CDR1 and CDR2 are DFQATT and SNEGSKA (reference sequence). V gave up 0 bases and J gave up 0 bases, with 11 bases separating them. The CDR3 DNA reads TGCAGTGCTAGAGATGCCCGCTCTGCTAACTATGGCTACACCTTC. It encodes CSARDARSANYGYTF.

The chain employs TRBV18 and TRBJ2-7; the match to TRBD1 covers 9 bases. This CDR3 has 17 residues. Germline V gives CDR1 KGHSH, CDR2 LQKENI. V was pared by 4 bases and J by 4 bases, with 14 bases of the junction left unmatched. CDR3 nucleotides: TGTGCCAGCTCACTTAACGTCGCCGGGACAGGGCGTTACGAGCAGTACTTC. Encoded protein: CASSLNVAGTGRYEQYF.

This chain connects TRBV6-1 to TRBJ1-2; D remains unclear. CDR1 is MNHNS and CDR2 is SASEGT in the germline V gene. Trimming took off 6 bases at V and 8 bases at J, with 10 bases between the two ends. The CDR3 length is 11 residues. In DNA, the CDR3 is TGTGCCAGCAGGGCCCAACGCGGCTACACCTTC. This sequence encodes CASRAQRGYTF.

V and J are TRBV29-1 and TRBJ2-3; 8 bases fit TRBD1. The CDR3 is 16 amino acids. CDR1 is SQVTM and CDR2 is ANQGSEA in the germline V gene. V gave up 1 base and J gave up 2 bases; unmatched junction bases: 8. The CDR3 DNA is TGCAGCGTTGAAGCATTGACAGGGGCCATCACAGATACGCAGTATTTT. It is translated as CSVEALTGAITDTQYF.

The chain recombines TRBV9 with TRBJ2-3; tentative D call: TRBD2 (5 bases). The CDR3 length is 16 residues. Trimming shortened V by 0 bases and J by 2 bases, and 13 bases separated the two germline ends. Germline lookup yields CDR1 SGDLS and CDR2 YYNGEE. For the CDR3, the DNA is TGTGCCAGCAGCGTAGAGGTCGGGGTGAACACAGATACGCAGTATTTT. It specifies CASSVEVGVNTDTQYF.